Each of the 8 T cell receptor beta chains below was sequenced from the same sample in a study of shared clonotypes between healthy human individuals. Assay: immunoSEQ multiplex PCR; the TCRdb copy retains only in-frame clones and omits some. The sample holds roughly 2,300,000 clones, around 92% seen once. Sequenced: naive CD4+ T cells from PBMCs. Noted subset: CD45RA+ positively selected. All receptors come from a man aged 18-30 years in good health. Some clones in this sample may be carry-over from other donors' samples.

On this clone: Other DNA sequences in this specimen translate into the identical CDR3. The V and J genes are TRBV9 and TRBJ2-2, with D uncertain. The CDR3 loop spans 12 amino acids. V lost 3 bases, J lost 8 bases, and 8 bases lay in between. The germline gives CDR1 SGDLS, CDR2 YYNGEE. The CDR3 DNA sequence: TGTGCCAGCAGCGCCAGTGTAGGGGAGCTGTTTTTT. Amino acid sequence: CASSASVGELFF.

On this clone: A read error may account for a junction end that differs from germline. The sample has other DNA sequences that encode this CDR3 too. V and J are TRBV28 and TRBJ1-2; D is undetermined. The CDR3 contains 11 residues. Per germline, CDR1 MDHEN and CDR2 SYDVKM. The CDR3 here is CASSPTDGYTF. CDR3 bases: TGCGCCAGCAGCCCGACGGATGGCTACACCTTC.

The genes are TRBV6-5 and TRBJ2-7; D remains ambiguous. V was pared by 2 bases and J by 3 bases, with 11 bases between. CDR1 is MNHEY, CDR2 SVGAGI, per germline. The CDR3 is 14 amino acids. In nucleotides, the CDR3 is TGTGCCAGCAGTTACGGACGGATTGACTACGAGCAGTACTTC. Translation gives CASSYGRIDYEQYF.

This rearrangement joins TRBV7-3 to TRBJ2-5; D ambiguous. V lost 2 bases and J lost 5, with 3 bases in between. This CDR3 contains 11 residues. Germline V lookup: CDR1 SGHTA, CDR2 FQGTGA. The CDR3 nucleotides are TGTGCCAGCAGCTTATACGAGACCCAGTACTTC. Amino acids: CASSLYETQYF.

This chain uses TRBV7-2 with TRBJ1-5, with D perhaps TRBD1 (5 bases). Looked up from germline, CDR1 is SGHTA and CDR2 is FQGNSA. Trimming took off 5 bases at V and 4 bases at J, with 12 bases between the two ends. This CDR3 region has 14 residues. The CDR3, as DNA: TGTGCCAGCAGCAAGACGACAGCAAATCAGCCCCAGCATTTT. It is translated as CASSKTTANQPQHF.

This sequence joins TRBV29-1 and TRBJ2-3; D perhaps matches TRBD1 (5 bases). CDR1 and CDR2 from the germline V gene are SQVTM and ANQGSEA. Deletions cut 4 bases from V and 2 bases from J, with 10 bases between. This CDR3 spans 13 amino acids. CDR3 sequence reads: CSVGQKNTDTQYF. The CDR3 bases are TGCAGCGTTGGACAGAAGAACACAGATACGCAGTATTTT.

The rearrangement links TRBV5-4 to TRBJ2-7, with TRBD2 matching over 9 bases. J was trimmed by 4 bases and V by 7 bases; bases with no gene match: 6. The germline gives CDR1 SGHNT, CDR2 YYREEE (reference sequence). This CDR3 is built from 13 residues. The CDR3 DNA follows: TGTGCCAGCCATCGGCGGGAGGGATACGAGCAGTACTTC. Encoded protein: CASHRREGYEQYF.

V usage is TRBV5-8 and J usage is TRBJ1-2; D not resolved. The V end lost 9 bases, the J end lost 4 bases, and 7 bases lay between the germline ends. Looked up from germline, CDR1 is SGHTS and CDR2 is YDEGEE. This CDR3 region has 10 residues. The CDR3 protein is CANNPYGYTF. The CDR3 nucleotides read TGTGCCAACAACCCCTATGGCTACACCTTC. Variable domain in full (rest from reference TRBV5-8 and TRBJ1-2): EAGVTQSPTHLIKTRGQQATLRCSPISGHTSVYWYQQALGLGLQFLLWYDEGEERNRGNFPPRFSGRQFPNYSSELNVNALELEDSALYLCANNPYGYTFGSGTRLTVV.